This T cell receptor (beta chain) originates from a study of blood T cell repertoires in COVID-19. About the study: Material from acute and convalescent COVID-19 was sourced from the United States, Italy and Spain. T cells, B-cell-depleted T cells, or PBMCs supplied cDNA or gDNA.

CDR1 and CDR2 (germline): MDHEN, SYDVKM. The junction had 7 bases not matched to a gene; V was cut back by 2 bases and J by 5 bases. There are 15 residues in the CDR3. Seattle-derived patients entered the study during active infection and were followed longitudinally. As handled by the study authors: Nucleated cell number was recorded as an estimate derived from reference gene primer amplification. Using immunoSEQ multiplex PCR, the repertoire was profiled, and TCRdb retains in-frame clones only, with some absent. V and J calls and clone size are as listed in that table; D and trimming were resolved from the DNA. The table includes over 150,000 clones, more than 75% detected once.

Sequenced material: peripheral blood. This receptor was taken from a man aged 18 to 29 with COVID-19, enrolled during active disease. V gene TRBV28 combines with J gene TRBJ1-1; 8 bases align to TRBD1. CDR3 residues: CASSLQGQGGTEAFF. The CDR3 DNA sequence: TGTGCCAGCAGTTTACAAGGACAGGGAGGTACTGAAGCTTTCTTT. Full variable domain (outside the CDR3, taken from reference TRBV28 and TRBJ1-1): DVKVTQSSRYLVKRTGEKVFLECVQDMDHENMFWYRQDPGLGLRLIYFSYDVKMKEKGDIPEGYSVSREKKERFSLILESASTNQTSMYLCASSLQGQGGTEAFFGQGTRLTVV.